The 19 T cell receptor beta chains below were found in one sample sequenced in a study of cytomegalovirus exposure and HLA in healthy donors. PCR primers comprised 60 Vbeta and 13 Jbeta primers. TCRdb's table, derived via immunoSEQ multiplex PCR, lists solely in-frame clones and lacks some. This table holds around 110,000 clones, 81% found once. The source material was PBMCs. These TCRs come from a woman between 25 and 40 years old in good health and CMV-seronegative.

The chain links TRBV19 to TRBJ1-2, with 7 nucleotides matching TRBD1. In germline, CDR1 is LNHDA, CDR2 SQIVND (reference sequence). Losses at the gene ends were 11 bases for V and 4 bases for J; bases not matched to a gene: 34. The CDR3 is made up of 21 amino acids. As DNA, the CDR3 is TGTGCCCCAAAGGGGGCCACACGCGAAGCAGGGCACAGACGGTCTTGCTATGGCTACACCTTC. Translating gives CAPKGATREAGHRRSCYGYTF.

A few counts support this clone. This chain uses TRBV6-6 with TRBJ2-7; D is possibly TRBD2 (5 bases). The CDR3 is made up of 15 amino acids. V was cut by 4 bases and J by 6 bases, with 19 bases left in between. CDR1 MNHNY and CDR2 SVGAGI come from the germline V gene (reference sequence). Written as DNA, the CDR3 is TGTGCCAGCAGTTCCAGGACCCTCCCACGGGGCGAGCAGTACTTC. It is translated as CASSSRTLPRGEQYF.

V and J are TRBV2 and TRBJ2-2, with 8 nucleotides matching TRBD1. Trimming took 6 bases from V and 1 from J; bases not matched to a gene: 7. This CDR3 is 16 amino acids long. The V gene's germline CDR1 is SNHLY and CDR2 FYNNEI. This CDR3 is CASRQGADLNTGELFF. DNA for the CDR3: TGTGCCAGCAGGCAGGGGGCAGATCTGAACACCGGGGAGCTGTTTTTT.

The J gene is TRBJ2-1, the V gene TRBV28; D gene unclear. This CDR3 is built from 11 residues. V shed 4 bases and J shed 7 bases, with 5 bases lying between them. Germline V gene lookup returns CDR1 MDHEN and CDR2 SYDVKM. The CDR3 DNA follows: TGTGCCAGCAGTTACAAGAATGAGCAGTTCTTC. Translating it yields CASSYKNEQFF.

The chain has TRBV6-1 and TRBJ2-4, with D possibly matching TRBD1 (5 bases). In germline, CDR1 is MNHNS, CDR2 SASEGT. V was clipped by 1 base and J by 7 bases, with 11 bases between them. This CDR3 is 14 amino acids long. CDR3 DNA: TGTGCCAGCAGTGAAGGCGCAGGGAAGAACATTCAGTACTTC. Amino acid sequence: CASSEGAGKNIQYF.

The DNA of the CDR3 is TGCGCCAGCAGCTTGTCCTCGGTGAACACCGGGGAGCTGTTTTTT. Its protein is CASSLSSVNTGELFF. This sequence joins TRBV5-1 and TRBJ2-2; unclear D gene. This CDR3 has 15 amino acids. Trimming removed 1 base at V and 1 base at J, with 8 bases between. CDR1 is SGHRS and CDR2 is YFSETQ in the germline V gene.

The rearrangement uses TRBV4-1 and TRBJ2-3, with 9 bases matching TRBD2. CDR3 size: 17 residues. V dropped 3 bases and J dropped 4; count of bases not matched to a gene: 11. The germline gives CDR1 MGHRA, CDR2 YSYEKL. The CDR3 DNA follows: TGCGCCAGCAGCCACCCTCCCCTTAGCGGGAGATCAGATACGCAGTATTTT. It codes for CASSHPPLSGRSDTQYF.

J is TRBJ1-1 and V is TRBV27; no reliable D call. V lost 6 bases to trimming and J lost 0 bases, with 20 bases between them. Germline V gene lookup returns CDR1 MNHEY and CDR2 SMNVEV (reference sequence). CDR3 length: 17 amino acids. The DNA of the CDR3 is TGTGCCAGCAGCCAAAGGAGGAGCGAAATAATGAACACTGAAGCTTTCTTT. Its translation is CASSQRRSEIMNTEAFF.

This clone was detected only a few times. The chain carries TRBV27 and TRBJ2-2; possible D gene TRBD2, 6 bases. CDR1 and CDR2 from the germline V gene are MNHEY and SMNVEV (reference sequence). This CDR3 has 15 residues. With 2 bases removed from V and 7 bases from J, the gap between germline ends came to 14 bases. The CDR3 sequence is CASSLIREKGGELFF. CDR3 bases: TGTGCCAGCAGTTTAATCCGGGAGAAGGGCGGGGAGCTGTTTTTT.

This CDR3 is CASSQPERSHNYGYTF. The CDR3 DNA sequence: TGCGCCAGCAGCCAGCCGGAGAGAAGCCATAACTATGGCTACACCTTC. The gene calls are TRBV4-1 and TRBJ1-2; no reliable D call. Per the germline V gene, CDR1 is MGHRA and CDR2 is YSYEKL. The CDR3 contains 16 residues. Between the trimmed V and J ends, which lost 3 bases and 1 base, there was a span of 15 bases.

This rearrangement joins TRBV2 to TRBJ2-6; 8 positions agree with TRBD2. The CDR3 consists of 15 residues. Trimming cost V 6 bases and J 4 bases; bases outside gene matches: 5. Germline V gene data show CDR1 as SNHLY and CDR2 as FYNNEI. The CDR3 region has the DNA TGTGCCAGCAGAGCGGGGGCGTCCGGGGCCAACGTCCTGACTTTC. Translated: CASRAGASGANVLTF.

The chain has TRBV2 and TRBJ1-2; TRBD1 might be the D (5 bases). CDR3 length: 15 residues. Between the trimmed V and J ends, which lost 6 bases and 4 bases, there was a span of 18 bases. The V gene's germline CDR1 is SNHLY and CDR2 FYNNEI. The CDR3 region is CASREGGGAGYGYTF. The DNA for the CDR3 is TGTGCCAGCAGAGAGGGAGGAGGGGCAGGCTATGGCTACACCTTC.

V usage is TRBV18 and J usage is TRBJ2-7; 10 bases are shared with TRBD2. The CDR3 length is 14 residues. Trimming cost V 3 bases and J 5 bases; bases outside gene matches: 4. Germline CDR1 is KGHSH and CDR2 is LQKENI. This CDR3 reads CASSPPSGRHEQYF. CDR3 in DNA: TGTGCCAGCTCACCGCCTAGCGGGAGACACGAGCAGTACTTC.

V and J are TRBV5-6 and TRBJ2-7, with 10 bases that match TRBD1. Germline CDR1 is SGHDT and CDR2 is YYEEEE. The CDR3 is 14 residues long. Unmatched junction bases numbered 5, after V lost 4 bases and J lost 4 bases. Here the CDR3 DNA reads TGTGCCAGCAGCATGACAGGGGGCAGATACGAGCAGTACTTC. Its translation is CASSMTGGRYEQYF. Supplemented by reference TRBV5-6 and TRBJ2-7, the full variable domain reads DAGVTQSPTHLIKTRGQQVTLRCSPKSGHDTVSWYQQALGQGPQFIFQYYEEEERQRGNFPDRFSGHQFPNYSSELNVNALLLGDSALYLCASSMTGGRYEQYFGPGTRLTVT.

This clone was picked up a small number of times. J is TRBJ2-3 and V is TRBV27, with D uncertain. Trimming cost V 5 bases and J 6 bases, with 18 bases left between them. CDR1 and CDR2 from the germline V gene are MNHEY and SMNVEV (reference sequence). The CDR3 length is 15 residues. This chain's CDR3 is CASSGTSRVMDTQYF. The CDR3 DNA sequence: TGTGCCAGCAGTGGAACCTCTCGGGTGATGGATACGCAGTATTTT.

This sequence joins TRBV6-1 and TRBJ2-4; 7 bases are a match to TRBD2. This CDR3 is built from 17 residues. The V segment lost 4 bases and the J segment 0 bases; nucleotides outside the gene matches: 9. The germline CDR1 and CDR2 sequences are MNHNS and SASEGT. DNA of the CDR3: TGTGCCAGCAGTGGTAGAGCGGGGACCCTAGCCAAAAACATTCAGTACTTC. This gives the protein CASSGRAGTLAKNIQYF.

Notes on this clone: This CDR3 is also generated by other DNA sequences in the sample. The chain couples TRBV5-1 to TRBJ2-7; TRBD1 agrees at 8 bases. The CDR3 length is 16 residues. From germline, CDR1 is SGHRS and CDR2 YFSETQ. The V and J ends lost 0 bases and 2 bases, in that order; junction bases with no gene match: 7. The CDR3 coding sequence is TGCGCCAGCAGCTTGGACCCCACGACAGGGGCCTACGAGCAGTACTTC. Protein product: CASSLDPTTGAYEQYF.

The genes are TRBV1 and TRBJ1-6; no DNA check was done on the table's D call, TRBD1. TRBV1 is labeled a pseudogene. The CDR3 is 17 residues long. CDR3 coding DNA: TGCACCAGCAGCCCGGGTCGAGACAGCGACTGGAATTCACCCCTCCACTTT. Translated, it gives CTSSPGRDSDWNSPLHF.

The rearrangement links TRBV18 to TRBJ1-6; TRBD1 matches 8 bases. V trimming: 3 bases; J trimming: 5 bases; junction bases outside the gene matches: 0. There are 14 residues in the CDR3. The germline V gene has CDR1 KGHSH and CDR2 LQKENI. For the CDR3, the DNA is TGTGCCAGCTCACCGGACAGGGATAATTCACCCCTCCACTTT. Translating it yields CASSPDRDNSPLHF.